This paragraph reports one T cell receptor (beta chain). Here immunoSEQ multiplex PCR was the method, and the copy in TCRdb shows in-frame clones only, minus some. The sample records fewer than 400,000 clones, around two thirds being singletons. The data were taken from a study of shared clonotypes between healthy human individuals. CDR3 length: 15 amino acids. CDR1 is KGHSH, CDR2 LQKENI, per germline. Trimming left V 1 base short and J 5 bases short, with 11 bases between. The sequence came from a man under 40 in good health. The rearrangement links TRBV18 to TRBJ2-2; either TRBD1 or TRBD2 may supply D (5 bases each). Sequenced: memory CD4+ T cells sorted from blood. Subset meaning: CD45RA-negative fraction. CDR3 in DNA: TGTGCCAGCTCACCACTAGAGGGGAGTACCGGGGAGCTGTTTTTT. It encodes CASSPLEGSTGELFF.